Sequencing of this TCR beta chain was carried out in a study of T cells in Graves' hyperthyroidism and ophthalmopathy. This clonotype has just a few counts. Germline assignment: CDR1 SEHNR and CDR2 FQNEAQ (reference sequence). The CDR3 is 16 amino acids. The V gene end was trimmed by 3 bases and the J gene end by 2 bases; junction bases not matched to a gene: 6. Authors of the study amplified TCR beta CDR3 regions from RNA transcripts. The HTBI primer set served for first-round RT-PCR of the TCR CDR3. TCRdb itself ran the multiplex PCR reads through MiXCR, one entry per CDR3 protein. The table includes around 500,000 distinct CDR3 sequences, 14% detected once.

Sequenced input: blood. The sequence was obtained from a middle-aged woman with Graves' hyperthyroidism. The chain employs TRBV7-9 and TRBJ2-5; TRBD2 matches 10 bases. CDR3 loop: CASSFTTSGDQETQYF. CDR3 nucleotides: TGTGCCAGCAGCTTCACAACTAGCGGGGATCAAGAGACCCAGTACTTC.